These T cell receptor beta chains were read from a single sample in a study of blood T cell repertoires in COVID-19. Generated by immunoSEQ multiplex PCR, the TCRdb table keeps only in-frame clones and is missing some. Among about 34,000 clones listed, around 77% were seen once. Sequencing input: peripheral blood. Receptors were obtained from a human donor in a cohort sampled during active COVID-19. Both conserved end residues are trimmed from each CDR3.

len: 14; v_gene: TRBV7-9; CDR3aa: ASSLTPDSLYNEQF
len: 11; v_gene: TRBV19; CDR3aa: ASTTQPNTEAF
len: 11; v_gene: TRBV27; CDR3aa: ASGHSRGGEQY
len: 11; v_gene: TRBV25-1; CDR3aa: ASWGGPNYGYT
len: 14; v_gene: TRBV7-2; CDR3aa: ASSFPGQRGSTEAF
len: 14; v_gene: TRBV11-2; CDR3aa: ASSLLLASGTDTQY
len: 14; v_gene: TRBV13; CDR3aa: ASSLGGRGPGNTIY
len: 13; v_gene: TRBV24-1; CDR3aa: ATSDPQGRYNEQF
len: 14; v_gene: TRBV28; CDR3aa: ASSPPGQGRYYGYT
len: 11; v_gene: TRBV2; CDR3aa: ASSVLSYNEQF
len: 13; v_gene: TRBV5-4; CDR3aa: ASSLAGGGQETQY
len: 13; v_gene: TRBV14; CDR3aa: ASSHGTQNTGELF
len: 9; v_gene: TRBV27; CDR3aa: ASKGNGELF
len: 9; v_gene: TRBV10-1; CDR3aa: ASSEKPSMF
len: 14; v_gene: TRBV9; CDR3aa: ASSVAWAGVGNEQF
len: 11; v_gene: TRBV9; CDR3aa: ASSVRGNYGYT
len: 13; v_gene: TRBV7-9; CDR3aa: ASSILTGGGNTIY
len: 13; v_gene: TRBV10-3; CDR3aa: AISESIQGSVGYT
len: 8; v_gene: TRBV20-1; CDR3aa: SAREGFQY
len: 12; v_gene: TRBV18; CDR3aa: ASSGGQSYTEAF
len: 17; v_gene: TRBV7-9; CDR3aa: ASSSPFTDRGHGTGELF
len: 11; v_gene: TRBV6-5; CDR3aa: ASRPGVSYGYT
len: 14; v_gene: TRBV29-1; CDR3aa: SYQIAGGGSYNEQF
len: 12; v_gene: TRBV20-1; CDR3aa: SASGTSNTGELF
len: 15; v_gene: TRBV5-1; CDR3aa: ASSLAGPSGNTGELF
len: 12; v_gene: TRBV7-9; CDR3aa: ASSLGTNPYEQY
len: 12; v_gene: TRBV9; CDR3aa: ASSVSPEGGELF
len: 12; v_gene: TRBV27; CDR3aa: ASSKQGPAGEQY
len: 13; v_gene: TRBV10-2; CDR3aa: ASRDPGKNTGELF
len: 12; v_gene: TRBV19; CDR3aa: ASRRPGLNYGYT
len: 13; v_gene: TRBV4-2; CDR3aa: ASSQDPAWSYEQY
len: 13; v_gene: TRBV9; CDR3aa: ASSPSGGSYNEQF
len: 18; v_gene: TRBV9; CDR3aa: ASSVGVGSRYTSGANVLT
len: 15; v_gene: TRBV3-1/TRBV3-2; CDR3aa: ASSPQLRGARLSEQY
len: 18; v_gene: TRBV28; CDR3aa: ASSLGATGKAGIYNQPQH
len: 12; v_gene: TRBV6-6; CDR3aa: ASTPRGTSYEQY
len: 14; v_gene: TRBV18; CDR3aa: ASSPGSRSAGDGYT
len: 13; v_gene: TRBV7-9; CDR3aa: ASSPGVAGVETQY
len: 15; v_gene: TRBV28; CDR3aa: ASSVLGLTVGNSPLH
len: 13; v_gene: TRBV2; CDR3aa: ASCGQGAINSPLH
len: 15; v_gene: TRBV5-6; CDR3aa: ASSTLRLAGGSNEQF
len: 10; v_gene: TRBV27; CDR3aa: ASGTGSYEQY
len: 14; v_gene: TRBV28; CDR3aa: ASSFRDRNSGNTIY
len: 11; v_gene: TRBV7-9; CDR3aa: ASSFQVRTEAF
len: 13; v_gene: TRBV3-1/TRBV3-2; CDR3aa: ASSPGQWGLGELF
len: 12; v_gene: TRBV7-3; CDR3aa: ASSLFGGADTQY
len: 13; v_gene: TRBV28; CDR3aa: ASIGVGREWYGYT
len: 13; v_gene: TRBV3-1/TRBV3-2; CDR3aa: ASSQDNGGPTEAF
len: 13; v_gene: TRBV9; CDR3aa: ASSPRLAGAGELF
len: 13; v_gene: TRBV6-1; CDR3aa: ASSERGDWATEAF
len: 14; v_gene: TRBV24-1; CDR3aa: ATSDTNRGGTGELF
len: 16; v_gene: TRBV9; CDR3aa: ASSAAHKGQGFYNEQF
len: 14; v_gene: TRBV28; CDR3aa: ASSPGRGLATDTQY
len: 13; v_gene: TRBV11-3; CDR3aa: ASSVGQGFGNTIY
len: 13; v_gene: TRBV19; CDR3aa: ASSSGTAGNQPQH